This TCR beta chain was profiled in a study of human T cells and chemical hapten exposure (dated by TCRdb to about 2021). Regarding the research as a whole: For sensitization, 2% DPC in acetone was applied to a 2 cm by 2 cm area of upper inner arm skin. The patient cohort, mostly female, included alopecia areata with under or over 50% scalp involvement, alopecia totalis and alopecia universalis. Libraries were pooled for sequencing, and per-sample TCR yields varied mainly because of small differences in library volumes within the pool. Blood samples were taken from patients before sensitization (week 0) and at 2, 6 and about 24 weeks after DPC sensitization. Throughout the study period of 20 to 25 weeks, patients also received therapeutic DPC doses to the scalp every week. Peripheral blood TCR repertoire changes were tracked in vivo in alopecia patients during primary and secondary sensitization to the hapten diphenylcyclopropenone (DPC). Twenty-nine alopecia patients gave blood for TCR sequencing at one to four time points (pre-sensitization, 2, 6 and 24 weeks). Patch testing on the upper back used Finn chambers containing 0.01% DPC, with scoring done after 6 days according to International Contact Dermatitis Research Group standards.

Trimmed from V: 5 bases; trimmed from J: 3 bases; junction bases lacking a gene match: 6. The CDR1 and CDR2 encoded by the germline V gene (reference sequence) are WNHNN and SYGVQD. Spanning cysteine to phenylalanine, the CDR3 consists of 15 amino acids. Of all the DNA, just the CDR3 is kept, 45 bases in frame from base 1. The sample's time point label, decoded: patch test 1, 2 weeks after DPC sensitization. The sample's treatment or condition, from its label and the paper: therapeutic diphenylcyclopropenone sensitization with weekly scalp DPC. At every patch-test visit, the blood draw took place before the patch test was put on. Eligible patients were aged 18 to 70, diagnosed with alopecia, deemed suitable for DPC therapy, and excluded if pregnant. Total RNA was extracted from unfractionated whole blood that had been collected in Tempus Blood RNA tubes. The paper as a whole reports these results and caveats: A positive correlation was found between the number of PT1 expanded TCRs and patch test score, with significance reached at thresholds 8, 16 and 32 but not 4. Alopecia, a presumed autoimmune disease, was present in all patients, so the immune response of the patients might differ from that of healthy individuals. No change with DPC sensitization was found in the number of TCRs above 1 in 1000 frequency, and no evidence of global repertoire structure alterations was found. Repeated subsampling changed both the strength of the expansion versus patch-test correlation and the threshold at which that correlation became significant. Significantly more large CDR3 similarity clusters were formed by expanded TCRs than by pre-sensitization or healthy control sets, consistent with antigen-driven responses.

Library construction relied on RACE. Instrument on record: NextSeq 500. Library preparation attached unique molecular identifiers to individual cDNA molecules for quantitative, reproducible TCR counting. Each blood RNA sample was used to sequence both TCR alpha and TCR beta chains. On the study's bioinformatics: A median of about 87,000 TCRs per sample was observed, with a range of about 23,224 to 700,000. The Decombinator software suite was used to annotate V, J and CDR3 in the TCR reads. Every sample was subsampled to the same number of TCRs (28,000) for the PS versus PT1 abundance plots. Expanded TCRs were defined as absent before sensitization and observed at least eight times at the 2-week time point. TCRdb reanalyzed the raw reads on its own, using fastp at Q25 for trimming and MiXCR for clone calling, and kept in-frame beta chains. Rows with one shared CDR3 protein collapse into an entry with the most common genes and DNA. TCRdb's processing, not the authors', yielded these V and J calls. The sample profile shows 70,000 to 80,000 distinct CDR3 sequences; 25% to 40% of them were found once. The ten largest clonotypes hold around 8.9% of the sample.

This clonotype was seen a handful of times. Its cognate antigen has yet to be identified. Base qualities are not at hand, and no much larger clone is one base apart. Sequenced here: whole blood, sampled in connection with sensitization to the hapten diphenylcyclopropenone (DPC). This sequence originates from a man aged 35 to 55 with alopecia areata. Some clones in this sample may be carry-over from other donors' samples. This chain joins TRBV10-1 to TRBJ2-7; TRBD2 fits 11 bases in the junction. The CDR3 amino acid sequence is: CASSPVLAGVYEQYF. The nucleotide sequence is TGCGCCAGCAGTCCCGTACTAGCGGGAGTCTACGAGCAGTACTTC.